This T cell receptor beta chain was sequenced for a study of T-cell reconstitution after alpha-beta-depleted transplantation in children. Study-level findings and limits: Expanded clones from the graft, numbering several hundred, reportedly supplied alpha-beta T cells about two months after transplant. Newly produced T cells mostly provided counts and TCRbeta diversity after one year, as hyperexpanded clones declined. Certain patients had high TCRbeta diversity at day 60, and it came from recipient T cells and thymic progenitors that survived.

This clonotype was observed at least ten times. Its antigen is as yet unknown. The V end was cut by 4 bases, the J end by 6 bases, with 21 bases between. This CDR3 spans 17 amino acids. Germline CDR1 is KGHDR and CDR2 is SFDVKD. The TCRbeta library incorporated unique molecular identifiers. TCRdb fed the PCR reads into MiXCR, producing one record per CDR3 protein. This table has 150,000 to 200,000 distinct CDR3 sequences, around 10% appearing once. This chain uses TRBV24-1 with TRBJ2-1; D may correspond to TRBD1 or TRBD2 (5 bases each). Sequences were derived from PBMCs, sampled before TCRalphabeta/CD19-depleted stem cell transplant. This TCR was recovered from a boy aged 2-9 years with acute myeloid leukemia, due to receive a stem cell transplant. The DNA of the CDR3 is TGTGCCACCAGTGAATCCGGGACCTATACGAACGGCAATGAGCAGTTCTTC. Protein: CATSESGTYTNGNEQFF.